This TCR beta chain was recorded in a study of cytomegalovirus exposure and HLA in healthy donors. PCR used 60 Vbeta primers and 13 Jbeta primers. Sequencing used immunoSEQ multiplex PCR; TCRdb keeps in-frame clones, though not all of them. The sample consists of about 150,000 clones, roughly 77% of them appearing once. Overall study findings and caveats: The study found most TCR sequences rare, yet found some public TCRs in many donors. Certain sequence variants were highly shared and formed a cluster, and this cluster was likely a sequencing artifact. Researchers reportedly found TCR beta sequences accurately predicted most subjects' HLA-A and HLA-B alleles. Per published reports, the classifier diagnosed cytomegalovirus status with high specificity and sensitivity.

The germline CDR1 and CDR2 sequences are WSHSY and SAAADI. This CDR3 comprises 12 residues. V was clipped by 10 bases and J by 5 bases; unmatched bases: 7. On this clone: Its matching antigen is unknown.

The specimen sequenced was PBMCs. The V gene is TRBV10-2, the J gene TRBJ1-2, with TRBD1 matching over 7 bases. The TCR comes from a man younger than 45 in good health and CMV-seropositive. CDR3 sequence reads: CATGQEIYGYTF. Written as DNA, the CDR3 is TGCGCCACCGGACAGGAGATTTATGGCTACACCTTC.